Detailed here is one T cell receptor beta chain. What it recognizes is unknown. Prepared libraries of TCR beta cDNA carried unique molecular identifiers. TCRdb recomputed calls from the PCR reads with MiXCR, one row per CDR3 protein. The sample has fewer than 850,000 distinct CDR3 sequences; about 27% are singletons. The data derive from a study of post-analysis software for immune sequencing data. Study details: Secondary progressive, relapsing-remitting and progressive-relapsing multiple sclerosis were among the included disease courses. Study results and limitations: In patients, TRBV5-6, TRBV5-1 and TRBV20-1 belonged to five TRBV segments found more frequently than in controls. Multiple sclerosis patients had significantly lower normalized Chao1 diversity than controls. Samples made in the same batch grouped tightly together by F measure.

The germline V and J ends were trimmed by 3 bases and 8 bases, with 14 bases remaining between them. The germline CDR1 and CDR2 sequences are SGHDT and YYEEEE. The CDR3 contains 13 residues. The origin of this receptor is a girl aged 5 to 17 with multiple sclerosis. V usage is TRBV5-6 and J usage is TRBJ1-2; TRBD1 might be the D (5 bases). The sample comprised blood. The CDR3 DNA is TGTGCCAGCAGCTGGGAGCAGGGAGCCGGCTACACCTTC. Translating gives CASSWEQGAGYTF.